This T cell receptor beta chain was recovered during a study of T cells after yellow fever vaccination. The CDR3 extends over 15 amino acids. V lost 1 base to trimming and J lost 6 bases; unmatched junction nucleotides: 8. Germline-derived CDR1 and CDR2 are SGHTA and FQGNSA. TCRdb processed the 5' RACE reads anew with MiXCR; each CDR3 protein has one entry. This sample carries approximately 550,000 distinct CDR3 sequences, 13% of them seen once, and the ten largest clones take over 12%. The sequence was obtained from a man aged 25-45 years who received the YFV17D yellow fever vaccine. This specimen consisted of PBMCs, obtained on the day of the yellow fever booster vaccination. The chain has TRBV7-2 and TRBJ2-7; 8 bases agree with TRBD1. The CDR3 reads CASSLDTLGTGEQYF. Here the CDR3 DNA reads TGTGCCAGCAGCTTAGATACACTGGGGACAGGCGAGCAGTACTTC.